The 10 T cell receptor beta chains below were found in one sample sequenced in a study of T-cell memory formation after mild COVID-19. TCRdb used MiXCR to reprocess the 5' RACE reads, holding one entry per CDR3 protein. The top ten clones hold around 8% of a sample with 470,000 or so distinct CDR3 sequences, approximately 20% of them seen once. Sequenced input: PBMCs or a T cell subset sorted from them (not recorded which). These receptors were obtained from an adult woman who had mild COVID-19 (a few samples of this study predate the infection). Cell type and time point are not known.

This clonotype has only a few counts. V gene TRBV2 combines with J gene TRBJ2-2; 9 nucleotides line up with TRBD1. Germline V lookup: CDR1 SNHLY, CDR2 FYNNEI. Trimming took 0 bases from V and 6 from J; bases not matched to a gene: 14. The CDR3 has 19 residues. Written as DNA, the CDR3 is TGTGCCAGCAGTGAAGCGCTTTACCCGGGACAGGGTTTCGCCGGGGAGCTGTTTTTT. Translating it yields CASSEALYPGQGFAGELFF.

V usage is TRBV5-1 and J usage is TRBJ2-3; D perhaps matches TRBD2 (5 bases). The V end was cut by 1 base, the J end by 0 bases, with 12 bases between. The CDR3 runs 16 residues. The germline gives CDR1 SGHRS, CDR2 YFSETQ. The DNA of the CDR3 is TGCGCCAGCAGCTTGCAAGTGGGGAGAAGCACAGATACGCAGTATTTT. It translates to CASSLQVGRSTDTQYF.

The chain has TRBV9 and TRBJ2-3; D remains unclear. This CDR3 region has 14 residues. Germline CDR1 is SGDLS and CDR2 is YYNGEE. Trimming took 1 base from V and 4 from J, leaving 10 bases between them. Here the CDR3 DNA reads TGTGCCAGCAGCGTAACCAGTTTTGCAGATACGCAGTATTTT. Protein sequence: CASSVTSFADTQYF.

This clonotype showed up many times. The chain is built from TRBV29-1 and TRBJ2-5; D remains ambiguous. From germline, CDR1 is SQVTM and CDR2 ANQGSEA. This CDR3 comprises 14 residues. Trimming left V 4 bases short and J 4 bases short, with 16 bases between. The CDR3 loop reads CSVGRFERRETQYF. The DNA for the CDR3 is TGCAGCGTTGGACGCTTTGAGAGGCGAGAGACCCAGTACTTC. Full variable domain (outside the CDR3, taken from reference TRBV29-1 and TRBJ2-5): SAVISQKPSRDICQRGTSLTIQCQVDSQVTMMFWYRQQPGQSLTLIATANQGSEATYESGFVIDKFPISRPNLTFSTLTVSNMSPEDSSIYLCSVGRFERRETQYFGPGTRLLVL.

The gene calls are TRBV27 and TRBJ1-1; D not certain. This CDR3 contains 13 residues. V dropped 8 bases and J dropped 7 bases, with 17 bases sitting between them. Germline CDR1 MNHEY, CDR2 SMNVEV (reference sequence). As DNA, the CDR3 is TGTGCCAGCCGCCTGAGACCTCGGGGTGAAGCTTTCTTT. Protein sequence: CASRLRPRGEAFF.

Ten or more counts support this clonotype. The rearrangement links TRBV12-3 or TRBV12-4 to TRBJ1-5; D is ambiguous. This CDR3 is 12 amino acids long. With 4 bases removed from V and 0 bases from J, the gap between germline ends came to 1 base. The DNA for the CDR3 is TGTGCCAGCAGTTATAGCAATCAGCCCCAGCATTTT. This codes for CASSYSNQPQHF.

This clonotype occurred a few times. The chain has TRBV7-9 and TRBJ2-7, with D unclear. V lost 2 bases and J 1 base, leaving 15 bases between the germline ends. Per germline, CDR1 SEHNR and CDR2 FQNEAQ (reference sequence). CDR3 size: 16 residues. The CDR3 bases are TGTGCCAGCAGCTTAACAAGCCCGGTCGGGTCCTACGAGCAGTACTTC. It translates to CASSLTSPVGSYEQYF.

This clonotype was detected only a few times. The chain carries TRBV3-1 and TRBJ1-3, with unresolved D. V gave up 1 base and J gave up 0 bases, with 13 bases separating them. CDR3 length: 17 amino acids. In germline, CDR1 is LGHDT, CDR2 YNNKEL (reference sequence). CDR3 DNA sequence: TGTGCCAGCAGCCAAGGATTTCGCGTCGGCTCTGGAAACACCATATATTTT. Its protein is CASSQGFRVGSGNTIYF.

The table lists this clonotype with many counts. The chain is built from TRBV12-3 or TRBV12-4 and TRBJ2-7; perhaps D is TRBD1 or TRBD2 (5 bases each). Between the trimmed V and J ends, which lost 5 bases and 6 bases, there was a span of 14 bases. This CDR3 has 13 amino acids. The CDR3 sequence: CASSPSGGREQYF. Written as DNA, the CDR3 is TGTGCCAGCAGTCCCAGTGGGGGACGCGAGCAGTACTTC.

This clonotype has a handful of counts. The chain is built from TRBV5-8 and TRBJ2-7; TRBD2 matches at 10 bases. This CDR3 is 16 amino acids long. Trimming took 0 bases from V and 3 from J; bases not matched to a gene: 6. Per the germline V gene, CDR1 is SGHTS and CDR2 is YDEGEE. The CDR3 bases are TGTGCCAGCAGCTTGGGGTTTTGGACTAGCGGCTACGAGCAGTACTTC. It is translated as CASSLGFWTSGYEQYF.